Listed below are T cell receptor beta chains from one sample, sequenced in a study of cytomegalovirus exposure and HLA in healthy donors. The data were produced by immunoSEQ multiplex PCR, yet TCRdb's version contains in-frame clones alone and is incomplete. The sample shows 150,000 to 200,000 clones, around 92% of them seen only once. Material for sequencing was PBMCs. These TCRs come from a man between 18 and 35 years old in good health and CMV-seropositive. CDR3s include the opening cysteine and the closing phenylalanine or tryptophan. A D gene is named only where the DNA matches it firmly.

d_gene | j_gene | v_gene | CDR3aa
NA | TRBJ2-6 | TRBV7-8 | CASSVGSSGANVLTF
NA | TRBJ1-4 | TRBV5-1 | CASSLAGVGEKLFF
TRBD1 | TRBJ2-7 | TRBV7-8 | CASSLGQVVFDEQYF
NA | TRBJ1-1 | TRBV23-1 | CASSQSISGRFRFAEAFF
TRBD1 | TRBJ1-3 | TRBV28 | CASRAGTVYSGNTIYF
NA | TRBJ2-5 | TRBV28 | CASSAVRTQYF
NA | TRBJ2-7 | TRBV19 | CASSPSSAQNYEQYF
NA | TRBJ1-4 | TRBV28 | CASSLTTGLNEKLFF
NA | TRBJ2-5 | TRBV5-8 | CASSLRVSETQYF
TRBD2 | TRBJ2-7 | TRBV19 | CASSSGRVLDEQYF
TRBD1 | TRBJ1-5 | TRBV19 | CASRIQGSGNQPQHF
TRBD1 | TRBJ2-7 | TRBV27 | CASSLSISLTGGYEQYF
TRBD2 | TRBJ2-5 | TRBV4-1 | CASSPTTSTLYQETQYF
TRBD2 | TRBJ2-4 | TRBV2 | CASSDATLGRLSKNIQYF
NA | TRBJ2-7 | TRBV28 | CASSPRGASSYEQYF
NA | TRBJ1-1 | TRBV6-1 | CASSERWTGQNTEAFF
TRBD1 | TRBJ1-1 | TRBV29-1 | CSGGRSAGGSNTEAFF
NA | TRBJ2-5 | TRBV9 | CASSGSGSWETQYF
NA | TRBJ1-2 | TRBV5-6 | CASSSRHGVNYGYTF
NA | TRBJ2-7 | TRBV18 | CASSPEAGIYEQYF
TRBD2 | TRBJ2-3 | TRBV14 | CASSQDPSSGGTDTQYF
NA | TRBJ2-7 | TRBV10-3 | CAISESSPFGDYEQYF
TRBD2 | TRBJ2-7 | TRBV7-2 | CASSPGLAVYSYEQYF
TRBD1 | TRBJ2-6 | TRBV18 | CASSPADREWAPGANVLTF
NA | TRBJ2-3 | TRBV28 | CASSLGGWLTDTQYF
NA | TRBJ2-7 | TRBV2 | CASSVRSGLSSYEQYF
TRBD1 | TRBJ2-2 | TRBV25-1 | CASSDGQGANTGELFF
TRBD1 | TRBJ2-2 | TRBV6-5 | CASLNTAGGTGELFF
NA | TRBJ1-1 | TRBV25-1 | CASSEYHRQPNTEAFF
NA | TRBJ2-5 | TRBV9 | CAGRISELTGGETQYF
TRBD1 | TRBJ1-5 | TRBV18 | CASSPPGQGLQPQHF
NA | TRBJ2-7 | TRBV27 | CASGKGLLEPDSYEQYF
NA | TRBJ2-6 | TRBV28 | CASSRGSGANVLTF
NA | TRBJ2-4 | TRBV19 | CATSSVAVIAKNIQYF
NA | TRBJ2-5 | TRBV29-1 | CSVEGPGETQYF
TRBD1 | TRBJ1-2 | TRBV27 | CASSLSRGRGGYGYTF
TRBD1 | TRBJ1-2 | TRBV6-5 | CASWATGGYGYTF
TRBD2 | TRBJ2-1 | TRBV27 | CASSLLLPGVVAGTYNEQFF